This T cell receptor (beta chain) was captured by sequencing in a study of T cells in tumors after PD-1 blockade. Germline V lookup: CDR1 SGDLS, CDR2 YYNGEE. This CDR3 is built from 14 residues. Trimming at V came to 5 bases and at J to 4 bases, leaving 5 bases not matched to a gene. Sequencing used immunoSEQ multiplex PCR; TCRdb keeps in-frame clones, though not all of them. Among some 560 clones listed, 55% to 70% were seen once. The sequencing here drew on tumor tissue, taken after anti-PD-1 treatment. This chain uses TRBV9 with TRBJ2-2, with 7 bases lining up with TRBD1. The clonotype originates from a human donor with cutaneous squamous cell carcinoma. CDR3 nucleotide sequence: TGTGCCAGCAGTACAGGGGTGACCACCGGGGAGCTGTTTTTT. Protein: CASSTGVTTGELFF.